A single sample is the source of the 21 T cell receptor beta chains below, sequenced in a study of regulatory T cells in long-lasting Graves disease. Building of the TCR beta libraries involved iRepertoire HTBI primers and Arm-PCR of CDR3 regions. TCRdb recomputed calls from the multiplex PCR reads with MiXCR, one row per CDR3 protein. The table lists 400,000 to 500,000 distinct CDR3 sequences, roughly a fifth of them singletons. Time point meaning: persistent/refractory GD, antithyroid drugs over 5 years with positive TRAb. Generation of the TCR library employed RNA extracted from PBMCs. Sequencing used peripheral blood mononuclear cells (PBMCs), obtained when the disease was refractory, from a patient treated with antithyroid drugs. The receptors shown here come from a female donor with Graves disease.

This clonotype was detected only once. The rearrangement uses TRBV30 and TRBJ2-1; D not certain. The CDR3 sequence is 11 residues long. Germline CDR1 and CDR2: GTSNPN and SVGIG (reference sequence). V was trimmed by 1 base and J by 8 bases, leaving 6 bases between them. The CDR3: CAWSATDEQFF. The CDR3 coding sequence is TGTGCCTGGAGTGCTACCGATGAGCAGTTCTTC.

The chain recombines TRBV18 with TRBJ1-1; 8 positions match TRBD1. V lost 2 bases, J lost 4 bases, and 6 bases stayed unmatched. The germline V gene encodes CDR1 KGHSH and CDR2 LQKENI. This CDR3 region has 15 residues. As DNA, the CDR3 is TGTGCCAGCTCACCATCGGACAGGGTGACCACTGAAGCTTTCTTT. Its protein is CASSPSDRVTTEAFF.

The V gene is TRBV12-3 or TRBV12-4, the J gene TRBJ2-1, with 11 nucleotides matching TRBD2. This CDR3 is 17 amino acids long. Trimming removed 4 bases from V and 0 bases from J; junction bases left unmatched: 5. CDR3 sequence: CASSSLAGGPSYNEQFF. CDR3 sequence (DNA): TGTGCCAGCAGTTCTCTAGCGGGAGGACCCTCCTACAATGAGCAGTTCTTC.

This clonotype appeared many times. This chain uses TRBV2 with TRBJ1-1, with D possibly matching TRBD1 (6 bases). The CDR3 contains 13 residues. CDR1 and CDR2 (germline): SNHLY, FYNNEI. Trimming took 2 bases from V and 7 from J, leaving 11 bases between them. The CDR3 DNA sequence: TGTGCCAGCAGTGAATATGTAGGGGGTGAAGCTTTCTTT. Its translation is CASSEYVGGEAFF.

The chain joins TRBV12-3 or TRBV12-4 to TRBJ1-1, with TRBD1 matching over 11 bases. This CDR3 region has 17 residues. V shed 0 bases, J shed 1 base, and the junction held 4 bases outside the gene matches. The CDR3 loop reads CASSLAYGTGGNTEAFF. The CDR3 region has the DNA TGTGCCAGCAGTTTAGCGTACGGGACAGGGGGGAACACTGAAGCTTTCTTT.

In this sample, this clonotype turned up a few times. The genes are TRBV6-1 and TRBJ2-1, with D possibly TRBD1 on 6 matching bases. V was trimmed by 6 bases and J by 4 bases, leaving 16 bases between them. Germline V gene sequence: CDR1 MNHNS, CDR2 SASEGT. The CDR3 has 15 residues. CDR3 in DNA: TGTGCCAGCAGAGCTCCGGGACAAGCATACAATGAGCAGTTCTTC. This translates into CASRAPGQAYNEQFF.

On this clonotype: A clone one base away is much larger, so this may be a read error. The CDR3 carries no conserved terminal phenylalanine or tryptophan, so it likely arises from a read error. V and J are TRBV15 and TRBJ2-2; possibly TRBD1 for D (6 bases). V was cut by 7 bases and J by 1 base, with 7 bases left in between. The CDR3 runs to 13 residues. Germline assignment: CDR1 LNHNV and CDR2 YYDKDF (reference sequence). CDR3 sequence (DNA): TGTGCCACCAACAGGGAGAACACCGGGGAGCTGTTTCTT. Protein product: CATNRENTGELFL.

The CDR3 reads CASSPPLNPEAFF. The CDR3 DNA sequence: TGTGCCAGCTCACCACCATTGAATCCTGAAGCTTTCTTT. V gene TRBV18 combines with J gene TRBJ1-1; D remains ambiguous. The CDR3 is made up of 13 amino acids. Germline-derived CDR1 and CDR2 are KGHSH and LQKENI. V was pared by 0 bases and J by 6 bases, with 8 bases between.

This clonotype was detected many times. This chain's CDR3 is CASGRGHTGELFF. The CDR3 nucleotides are TGTGCCAGCGGCCGCGGCCACACCGGGGAGCTGTTTTTT. This sequence joins TRBV7-3 and TRBJ2-2, with D hard to call. CDR3 length: 13 amino acids. The germline V and J ends were trimmed by 8 bases and 3 bases, with 10 bases remaining between them. The germline CDR1 and CDR2 sequences are SGHTA and FQGTGA.

V gene TRBV20-1 combines with J gene TRBJ1-5; D is perhaps TRBD1 (5 bases). The V gene lost 6 bases and the J gene lost 7 bases, with 13 bases spanning the gap. Germline V gives CDR1 DFQATT, CDR2 SNEGSKA (reference sequence). The CDR3 extends over 12 amino acids. The CDR3 DNA follows: TGCAGTGCGGTTCAGGGAGGCCAGCCCCAGCATTTT. This translates into CSAVQGGQPQHF.

The chain recombines TRBV7-9 with TRBJ2-7; D is unresolved. This CDR3 comprises 15 residues. Germline CDR1 reads SEHNR; CDR2 reads FQNEAQ (reference sequence). V was shortened by 2 bases and J by 6 bases, with 17 bases between the two germline ends. CDR3 bases: TGTGCCAGCAGCTTAACCGCCGGCTCCCCTGGCGAGCAGTACTTC. As protein: CASSLTAGSPGEQYF.

V is TRBV11-2 and J is TRBJ1-5; 10 bases match TRBD1. The V and J ends lost 5 bases and 4 bases, in that order; junction bases with no gene match: 11. Germline values: CDR1 SGHAT, CDR2 FQNNGV. This CDR3 has 17 amino acids. The CDR3 spells CASSTGTGDGGNQPQHF. The CDR3 DNA is TGTGCCAGCAGCACCGGGACAGGGGATGGTGGGAATCAGCCCCAGCATTTT.

The table lists this clonotype with many counts. Here the CDR3 DNA reads TGCGCCAGCAGCTTGGGGGGCGGCCTCTCCTACGAGCAGTACTTC. Translated, it gives CASSLGGGLSYEQYF. The gene calls are TRBV5-1 and TRBJ2-7, with a weak D call TRBD1 (5 bases). The V end was cut by 0 bases, the J end by 0 bases, with 10 bases between. This CDR3 spans 15 amino acids. Per germline, CDR1 SGHRS and CDR2 YFSETQ.

This clonotype was seen many times. Possible read error: a much larger clone is one base away. The V call is TRBV6-5, the J call TRBJ2-7, with D possibly called TRBD1 or TRBD2 (5 bases each). Germline V CDR1 and CDR2: MNHEY, SVGAGI. The CDR3 loop spans 13 amino acids. The V end was cut by 2 bases, the J end by 0 bases, with 5 bases between. The CDR3 DNA reads as TGTGCCAGCAGTTACGGGGGCTCCTACGAGCAGTACTTC. This codes for CASSYGGSYEQYF.

This clonotype was counted at least ten times. V and J are TRBV2 and TRBJ1-1; D may be TRBD1 (5 bases). V lost 4 bases and J lost 0, with 9 bases in between. CDR1 SNHLY and CDR2 FYNNEI come from the germline V gene. The CDR3 is 14 residues long. The CDR3 DNA is TGTGCCAGCAGTGGACAGTTCATGAACACTGAAGCTTTCTTT. This codes for CASSGQFMNTEAFF.

V usage is TRBV28 and J usage is TRBJ2-1; 9 bases align to TRBD2. V trimming: 2 bases; J trimming: 6 bases; junction bases outside the gene matches: 5. Germline CDR1 is MDHEN and CDR2 is SYDVKM. The CDR3 extends over 15 amino acids. This CDR3 is CASSLLREGPNEQFF. CDR3 DNA sequence: TGTGCCAGCAGTTTACTGCGGGAGGGCCCCAATGAGCAGTTCTTC.

In regard to this clonotype: At one end, the junction sequence differs from germline, possibly due to a read error. The V gene is TRBV28, the J gene TRBJ2-4; 7 positions match TRBD1. The length of the CDR3 is 17 residues. Germline V gene lookup returns CDR1 MDHEN and CDR2 SYDVKM. The CDR3 bases are TGTGCCTGCAGAGCCGACAGGGTCCCGCTTGGCAAAAACATTCAGTACTTC. It encodes CACRADRVPLGKNIQYF.

This chain joins TRBV5-1 and TRBJ1-5; D not certain. Germline-derived CDR1 and CDR2 are SGHRS and YFSETQ. CDR3 length: 13 residues. The V end was cut by 0 bases, the J end by 5 bases, with 6 bases between. CDR3 amino acids: CASSLELDQPQHF. The CDR3 DNA reads TGCGCCAGCAGCTTGGAACTGGATCAGCCCCAGCATTTT.

The chain links TRBV6-5 to TRBJ2-2, with a weak D call TRBD1 (5 bases). Trimming removed 0 bases from V and 3 bases from J, with 11 bases in between. From germline, CDR1 is MNHEY and CDR2 SVGAGI. This CDR3 region has 16 residues. The CDR3 bases are TGTGCCAGCAGTTACTCCAGGGTAAAGGACACCGGGGAGCTGTTTTTT. Its protein is CASSYSRVKDTGELFF.

This clonotype was detected ten times or more. This chain links TRBV20-1 with TRBJ2-5, with 7 bases identical to TRBD2. J was trimmed by 2 bases and V by 3 bases; bases with no gene match: 12. Germline loops: CDR1 DFQATT, CDR2 SNEGSKA (reference sequence). The CDR3 consists of 16 residues. CDR3: CSASKSREVPQETQYF. In nucleotides, the CDR3 is TGCAGTGCTAGTAAATCTCGGGAGGTTCCTCAAGAGACCCAGTACTTC.

This clonotype was recorded at least ten times. The V gene is TRBV6-5, the J gene TRBJ2-7; 7 positions match TRBD1. Per germline, CDR1 MNHEY and CDR2 SVGAGI. CDR3 length: 14 residues. V dropped 0 bases and J dropped 3; count of bases not matched to a gene: 2. CDR3 DNA sequence: TGTGCCAGCAGTTACTCTAGGACAGGCTACGAGCAGTACTTC. It codes for CASSYSRTGYEQYF.